Sequencing of this T cell receptor (beta chain) was carried out in a study of blood T cell repertoires in COVID-19. Study-level background: The study drew acute and convalescent COVID-19 samples from the United States, Italy and Spain. T cells, B-cell-depleted T cells, or PBMCs provided the cDNA or gDNA that served as material.

CDR3 length equals 13 residues. Germline V gene data show CDR1 as MNHEY and CDR2 as SVGAGI. The V gene lost 6 bases and the J gene lost 2 bases, with 10 bases spanning the gap. Authors' methods: From reference gene primer amplification, estimates of nucleated cell counts were derived. Using immunoSEQ multiplex PCR, the repertoire was profiled, and TCRdb retains in-frame clones only, with some absent. That table is the source of V, J and clone size, and D and trimming were worked out from the DNA. The table has approximately 500,000 clones, about 88% seen once. Patients at the Seattle site were enrolled during active infection and followed longitudinally.

The rearrangement joins TRBV6-5 to TRBJ1-1; D possibly corresponds to TRBD1 (5 bases). This TCR came from a woman aged 45-59 years with COVID-19, enrolled during active disease. The source material was peripheral blood. The CDR3 spells CASRPGVNTEAFF. The CDR3 nucleotides are TGTGCCAGCAGGCCGGGGGTAAACACTGAAGCTTTCTTT.